This TCR beta chain was recovered during a study of blood T cell repertoires in COVID-19. Study overall: Sites across the United States, Italy and Spain contributed samples from acute and convalescent COVID-19. PBMCs, B-cell-depleted T cells, or T cells provided the cDNA or gDNA that made up the material.

This clone was counted a single time. Study processing details: Estimation of nucleated cell counts was performed using reference gene primer amplification. Assay used: immunoSEQ multiplex PCR; TCRdb lists only in-frame clones, some missing. The V and J calls and clone size were taken over from that table, and D and trimming were inferred from the DNA. The table shows about 46,000 clones, with 83% occurring only once. The CDR3 is 13 residues long. The V end was cut by 3 bases, the J end by 7 bases, with 12 bases between. Germline V gene data show CDR1 as SGHTA and CDR2 as FQGNSA. This rearrangement joins TRBV7-2 to TRBJ2-5; a possible D gene is TRBD2 (5 bases). The receptor's source is a woman aged 80 or over with acute or convalescent COVID-19. Sequenced: peripheral blood. The CDR3 is CASSFGEWATQYF. As DNA, the CDR3 is TGTGCCAGCAGCTTCGGGGAGTGGGCGACCCAGTACTTC.